Listed here is a single T cell receptor (beta chain). Libraries were prepared by immunoSEQ multiplex PCR; TCRdb keeps only in-frame clonotypes and omits some of them. The sample shows about 490,000 clones, more than 75% of them seen only once. Study donors comprised healthy, HIV-negative adults devoid of recent acute infection or vaccination. The source of the sample is a study of shared clonotypes between healthy human individuals. Germline V CDR1 and CDR2: LNHDA, SQIVND (reference sequence). The CDR3 covers 12 residues. V was clipped by 6 bases and J by 4 bases; unmatched bases: 1. This sequence was found in a woman between 40 and 50 years old in good health. Some clones in this sample may be carry-over from other donors' samples. Sequencing input: PBMCs. J is TRBJ2-5 and V is TRBV19; TRBD1 matches at 8 bases. In DNA, the CDR3 is TGTGCCAGTAGGGACAGGGCAGAGACCCAGTACTTC. Translating it yields CASRDRAETQYF.